The source of this T cell receptor (beta chain) is a study of tumor-infiltrating lymphocytes in primary liver carcinoma. Overall study findings and caveats: Tumor top-250-clone fraction significantly exceeded that of blood (p = 0.039).

The investigators made TCR beta cDNA from approximately 0.5 ug total RNA, using a constant-region primer. Three nested multiplex PCR rounds, a slightly modified ARM-PCR, produced the libraries for TCR beta. Running approximately 10 cycles apiece, the first two PCR rounds relied on TRBV1-TRBV30 forward primers together with a C-beta reverse primer. TCRdb re-called the multiplex PCR reads with MiXCR, one entry per CDR3 protein. The sample holds some 87,000 distinct CDR3 sequences, about 73% seen once. RNA and DNA were co-extracted from about 20-30 mg of unsorted bulk tissue. Germline V lookup: CDR1 SGHDN, CDR2 FVKESK. The V and J ends lost 3 bases and 8 bases, in that order; junction bases with no gene match: 6. The CDR3 has 16 amino acids. As for this clonotype: What it binds is not known.

The sample consisted of tumor-adjacent normal liver tissue. This sequence originates from a man aged 40-55 years with primary liver carcinoma and hepatitis B virus infection. The V and J genes are TRBV14 and TRBJ2-1, with 14 nucleotides matching TRBD2. CDR3 loop: CASSHPGLAGEHEQFF. The DNA for the CDR3 is TGTGCCAGCAGCCATCCGGGACTAGCGGGAGAACATGAGCAGTTCTTC.